The entry below describes one TCR beta chain. What it binds is unknown. Per the germline V gene, CDR1 is MNHNS and CDR2 is SASEGT. The CDR3 has 16 residues. J lost 4 bases, V lost 2 bases, and 6 bases had no gene match. Data came from immunoSEQ multiplex PCR; TCRdb stores just in-frame clones and leaves some out. This table holds about 53,000 clones, over 80% found once. These data come from a study of T cells in localized non-small cell lung cancer. Whole-study results and caveats: Blood T cell density predicted longer survival; adjacent-lung clonality, shorter. Measurement of T cell clonality placed uninvolved adjacent lung highest, above the level in tumor. Median detection of top 100 tumor clones in adjacent lung was over 45 clones. Because researchers sequenced only one region of the tumor, heterogeneity is still possible.

This chain connects TRBV6-1 to TRBJ2-1; 9 bases match TRBD2. Here the sequenced sample was peripheral blood mononuclear cells, taken before any cancer treatment. The receptor's source is a man aged 35 to 70 with stage III lung adenocarcinoma. The DNA for the CDR3 is TGTGCCAGCAGTGAATTTGGCGGGGGGGCTTACAATGAGCAGTTCTTC. This codes for CASSEFGGGAYNEQFF.